This T cell receptor (beta chain) emerged from a study of Graves' ophthalmopathy and Graves' hyperthyroidism. In its sample, this clonotype was seen many times. Its antigen remains unidentified. The CDR3 runs to 14 residues. Trimming cost V 3 bases and J 1 base, with 9 bases left between them. Study outcomes and limitations: Appearing in blood as well were most expanded thyroid clonotypes above 0.001 frequency.

For repertoire sequencing, the TCR beta CDR3 regions were amplified from RNA transcripts. After a first-round RT-PCR with HTBI primers, a second-round multiplex PCR was run. TCRdb processed the multiplex PCR reads anew with MiXCR; each CDR3 protein has one entry. There are some 410,000 distinct CDR3 sequences in the sample; around 21% occur only once, and around 3% lies in the top ten. This clonotype was obtained from a woman between 18 and 29 years old with stable Graves' hyperthyroidism. The chain uses TRBV12-3 or TRBV12-4 and TRBJ2-5; TRBD2 is a possible D gene (5 bases). Sequenced sample: peripheral blood. The chain's CDR3 is CASSFSEGQETQYF. DNA for the CDR3: TGTGCCAGCAGTTTTTCTGAGGGCCAAGAGACCCAGTACTTC.